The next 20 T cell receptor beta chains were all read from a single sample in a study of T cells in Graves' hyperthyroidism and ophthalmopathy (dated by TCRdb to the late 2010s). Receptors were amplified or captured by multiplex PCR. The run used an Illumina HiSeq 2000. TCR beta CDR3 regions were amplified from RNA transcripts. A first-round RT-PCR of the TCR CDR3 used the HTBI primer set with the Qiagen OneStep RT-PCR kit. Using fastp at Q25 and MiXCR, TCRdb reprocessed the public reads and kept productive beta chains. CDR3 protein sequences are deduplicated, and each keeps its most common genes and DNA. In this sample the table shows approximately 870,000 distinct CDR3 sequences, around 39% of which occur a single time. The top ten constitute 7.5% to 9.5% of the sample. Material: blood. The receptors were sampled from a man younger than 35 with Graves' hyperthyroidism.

Here the CDR3 DNA reads TGTGCCAGCAGCCCCATGGACAGGAGAGAGACCCAGTACTTC. Translation: CASSPMDRRETQYF. The V call is TRBV14, the J call TRBJ2-5, with 7 bases identical to TRBD1. The J segment lost 4 bases and the V segment lost 4 bases, leaving 6 bases of the junction unmatched. From germline, CDR1 is SGHDN and CDR2 FVKESK. The CDR3 totals 14 residues.

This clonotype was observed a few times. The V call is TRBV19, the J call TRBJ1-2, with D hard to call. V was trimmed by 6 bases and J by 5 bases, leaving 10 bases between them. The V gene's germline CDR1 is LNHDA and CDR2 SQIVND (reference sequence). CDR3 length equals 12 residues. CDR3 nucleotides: TGTGCCAGTAGCCGCCCGATTTATGGCTACACCTTC. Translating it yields CASSRPIYGYTF.

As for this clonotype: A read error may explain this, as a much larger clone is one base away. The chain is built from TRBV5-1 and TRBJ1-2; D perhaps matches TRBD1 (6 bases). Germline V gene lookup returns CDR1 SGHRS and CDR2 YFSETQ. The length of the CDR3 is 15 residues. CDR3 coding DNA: TGCGCCAGCAGCTTGGTCGCAGGGGAAGACAATGGCCACACCTTC. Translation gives CASSLVAGEDNGHTF. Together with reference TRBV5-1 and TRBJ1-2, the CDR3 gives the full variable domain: KAGVTQTPRYLIKTRGQQVTLSCSPISGHRSVSWYQQTPGQGLQFLFEYFSETQRNKGNFPGRFSGRQFSNSRSEMNVSTLELGDSALYLCASSLVAGEDNGHTFGSGTRLTVV.

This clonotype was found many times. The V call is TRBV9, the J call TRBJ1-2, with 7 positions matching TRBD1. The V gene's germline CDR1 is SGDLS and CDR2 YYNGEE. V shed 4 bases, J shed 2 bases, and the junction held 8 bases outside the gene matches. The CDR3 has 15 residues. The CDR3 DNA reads TGTGCCAGCAGCCCCAGGGACAGATCAAACTATGGCTACACCTTC. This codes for CASSPRDRSNYGYTF. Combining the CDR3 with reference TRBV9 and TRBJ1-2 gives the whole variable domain DSGVTQTPKHLITATGQRVTLRCSPRSGDLSVYWYQQSLDQGLQFLIQYYNGEERAKGNILERFSAQQFPDLHSELNLSSLELGDSALYFCASSPRDRSNYGYTFGSGTRLTVV.

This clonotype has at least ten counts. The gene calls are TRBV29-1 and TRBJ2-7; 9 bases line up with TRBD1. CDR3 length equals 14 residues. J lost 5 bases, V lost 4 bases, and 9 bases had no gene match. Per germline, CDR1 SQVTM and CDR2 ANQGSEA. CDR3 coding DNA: TGCAGCGTTGGGTCCGGGACAGGGTCCAACGAGCAGTACTTC. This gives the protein CSVGSGTGSNEQYF.

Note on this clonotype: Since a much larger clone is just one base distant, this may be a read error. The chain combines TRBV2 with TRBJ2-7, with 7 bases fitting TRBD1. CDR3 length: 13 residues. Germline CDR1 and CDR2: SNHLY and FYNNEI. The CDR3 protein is CAITGTVSCEQYF. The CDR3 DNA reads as TGTGCCATCACGGGGACAGTCTCCTGCGAGCAGTACTTC.

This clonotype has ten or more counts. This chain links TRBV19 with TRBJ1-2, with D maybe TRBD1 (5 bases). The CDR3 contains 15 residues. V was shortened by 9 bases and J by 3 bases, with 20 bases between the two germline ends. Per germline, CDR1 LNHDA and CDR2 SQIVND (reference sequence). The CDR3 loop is CASRMQGTLHYGYTF. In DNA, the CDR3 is TGTGCCAGCCGCATGCAGGGAACCCTTCACTATGGCTACACCTTC.

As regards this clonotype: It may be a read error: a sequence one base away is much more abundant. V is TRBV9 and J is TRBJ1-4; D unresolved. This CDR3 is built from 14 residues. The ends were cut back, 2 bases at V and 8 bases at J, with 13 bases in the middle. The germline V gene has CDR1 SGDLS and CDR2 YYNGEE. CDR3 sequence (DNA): TGTGCCAGCAGCGTTGACGCACGAGTGGAAAAACTGTTTTTT. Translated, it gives CASSVDARVEKLFF.

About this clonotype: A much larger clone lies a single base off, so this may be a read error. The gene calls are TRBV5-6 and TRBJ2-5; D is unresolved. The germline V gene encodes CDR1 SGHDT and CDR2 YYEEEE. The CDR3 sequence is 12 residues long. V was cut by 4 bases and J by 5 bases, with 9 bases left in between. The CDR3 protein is CASSDQQETQYF. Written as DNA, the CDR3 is TGTGCCAGCAGCGACCAACAGGAGACCCAGTACTTC.

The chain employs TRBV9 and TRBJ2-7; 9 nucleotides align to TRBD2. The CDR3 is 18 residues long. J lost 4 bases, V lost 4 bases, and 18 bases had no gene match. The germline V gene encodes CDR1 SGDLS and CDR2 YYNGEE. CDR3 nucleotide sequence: TGTGCCAGCAGCTCCCCCCGGGGCCCAGCGGGGGGTTCTTACGAGCAGTACTTC. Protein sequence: CASSSPRGPAGGSYEQYF.

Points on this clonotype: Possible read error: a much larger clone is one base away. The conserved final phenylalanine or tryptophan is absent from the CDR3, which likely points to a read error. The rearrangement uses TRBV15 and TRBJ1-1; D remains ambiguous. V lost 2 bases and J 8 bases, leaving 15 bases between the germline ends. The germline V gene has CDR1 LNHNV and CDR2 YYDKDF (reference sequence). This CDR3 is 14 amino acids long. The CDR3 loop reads CATSRYGEIGEAFL. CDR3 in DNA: TGTGCCACCAGCAGATACGGAGAGATCGGAGAAGCTTTCCTT.

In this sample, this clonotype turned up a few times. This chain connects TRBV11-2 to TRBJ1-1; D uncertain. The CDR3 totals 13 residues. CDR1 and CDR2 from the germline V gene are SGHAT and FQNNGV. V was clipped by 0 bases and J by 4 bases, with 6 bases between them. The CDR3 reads CASSLDSITEAFF. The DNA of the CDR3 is TGTGCCAGCAGCTTAGATAGCATCACTGAAGCTTTCTTT.

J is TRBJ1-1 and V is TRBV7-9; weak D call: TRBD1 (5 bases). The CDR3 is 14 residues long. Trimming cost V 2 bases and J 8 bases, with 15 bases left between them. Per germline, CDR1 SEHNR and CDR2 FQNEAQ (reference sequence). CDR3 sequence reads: CASSLIARGGEAFF. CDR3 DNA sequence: TGTGCCAGCAGCTTAATCGCGCGGGGCGGAGAAGCTTTCTTT. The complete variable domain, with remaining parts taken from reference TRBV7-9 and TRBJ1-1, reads DTGVSQNPRHKITKRGQNVTFRCDPISEHNRLYWYRQTLGQGPEFLTYFQNEAQLEKSRLLSDRFSAERPKGSFSTLEIQRTEQGDSAMYLCASSLIARGGEAFFGQGTRLTVV.

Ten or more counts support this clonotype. In DNA, the CDR3 is TGTGCCATCAGTGAGGGGGGCTACGAGCAGTACTTC. Its translation is CAISEGGYEQYF. The chain is built from TRBV10-3 and TRBJ2-7; D is possibly TRBD1 or TRBD2 (5 bases each). Germline V gene data show CDR1 as ENHRY and CDR2 as SYGVKD. The V gene lost 2 bases and the J gene lost 3 bases, with 5 bases spanning the gap. The CDR3 runs to 12 residues.

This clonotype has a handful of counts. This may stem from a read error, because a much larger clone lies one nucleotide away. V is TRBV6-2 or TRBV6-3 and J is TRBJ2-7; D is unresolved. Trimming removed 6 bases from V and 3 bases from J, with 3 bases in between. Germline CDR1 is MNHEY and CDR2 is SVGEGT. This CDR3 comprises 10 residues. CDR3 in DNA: TGTGCCAGCAGGGACTACGAGCAGTACTTC. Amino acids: CASRDYEQYF.

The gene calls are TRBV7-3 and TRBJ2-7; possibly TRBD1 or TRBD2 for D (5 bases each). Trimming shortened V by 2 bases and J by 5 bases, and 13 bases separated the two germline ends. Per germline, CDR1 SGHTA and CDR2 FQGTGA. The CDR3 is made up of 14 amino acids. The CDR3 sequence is CASSLGGPNNEQYF. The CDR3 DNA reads TGTGCCAGCAGCTTAGGGGGACCGAATAACGAGCAGTACTTC. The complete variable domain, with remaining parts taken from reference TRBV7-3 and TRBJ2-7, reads GAGVSQTPSNKVTEKGKYVELRCDPISGHTALYWYRQSLGQGPEFLIYFQGTGAADDSGLPNDRFFAVRPEGSVSTLKIQRTERGDSAVYLCASSLGGPNNEQYFGPGTRLTVT.

The CDR3: CASSQDRYPTNEKLFF. CDR3 DNA: TGCGCCAGCAGCCAAGACAGGTACCCAACTAATGAAAAACTGTTTTTT. V usage is TRBV4-1 and J usage is TRBJ1-4, with no clear D. CDR1 is MGHRA, CDR2 YSYEKL, per germline. V shed 0 bases and J shed 0 bases, with 8 bases lying between them. The CDR3 covers 16 residues.

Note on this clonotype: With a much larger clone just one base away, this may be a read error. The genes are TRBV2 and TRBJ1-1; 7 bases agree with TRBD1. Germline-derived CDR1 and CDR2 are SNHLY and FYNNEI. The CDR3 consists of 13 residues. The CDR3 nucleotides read TGTACCACCAGAGGACAGGTGAACACTGAAGCTTTCTTT. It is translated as CTTRGQVNTEAFF.

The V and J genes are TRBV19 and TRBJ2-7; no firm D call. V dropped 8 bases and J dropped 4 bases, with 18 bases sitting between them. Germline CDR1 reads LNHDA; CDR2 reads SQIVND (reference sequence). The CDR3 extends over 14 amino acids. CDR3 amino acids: CASSFLAYDYEQYF. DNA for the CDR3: TGTGCCAGTTCTTTTCTCGCTTACGATTACGAGCAGTACTTC.

The CDR3 bases are TGTGCCACCAGCAAAGACAGGGTCGCGGAGGGCTACACCTTC. This gives the protein CATSKDRVAEGYTF. V usage is TRBV15 and J usage is TRBJ1-2, with 7 bases fitting TRBD1. In germline, CDR1 is LNHNV, CDR2 YYDKDF (reference sequence). The ends lost 4 bases at V and 8 bases at J; junction bases unmatched: 10. This CDR3 is 14 amino acids long. Based on the CDR3 plus reference TRBV15 and TRBJ1-2, the full variable domain is DAMVIQNPRYQVTQFGKPVTLSCSQTLNHNVMYWYQQKSSQAPKLLFHYYDKDFNNEADTPDNFQSRRPNTSFCFLDIRSPGLGDTAMYLCATSKDRVAEGYTFGSGTRLTVV.